This is a list of T cell receptor beta chains from one sample in a study of T-cell memory formation after mild COVID-19. TCRdb reprocessed the 5' RACE reads via MiXCR and lists one record per CDR3 protein. The table lists about 200,000 distinct CDR3 sequences, around 18% of them singletons. Sequenced sample: PBMCs or a T cell subset sorted from them (not recorded which). These receptors were taken from an adult woman who had mild COVID-19 (a few samples of this study predate the infection). Cell type and time point are not known. The CDR3 runs from the conserved cysteine through the conserved F or W. The D gene is left open where the match is weak.

CDR3aa: CATSETTGGWGDEQFF; d_gene: TRBD1; v_gene: TRBV24-1
CDR3aa: CATSDPGTSGKNEQFF; d_gene: TRBD2; v_gene: TRBV24-1
CDR3aa: CASSSGNQPQHF; d_gene: NA; v_gene: TRBV7-9
CDR3aa: CASSLVGASSYNEQFF; d_gene: NA; v_gene: TRBV5-1
CDR3aa: CASSILLAGGPAYTQYF; d_gene: TRBD2; v_gene: TRBV19
CDR3aa: CASSVEPSSPLHF; d_gene: NA; v_gene: TRBV9
CDR3aa: CASRLTGTGAYEQYF; d_gene: TRBD1; v_gene: TRBV28
CDR3aa: CSAPEGGMLTQYF; d_gene: NA; v_gene: TRBV20-1
CDR3aa: CASRLNGRTEAFF; d_gene: NA; v_gene: TRBV2
CDR3aa: CAWSVNHMAPQHF; d_gene: NA; v_gene: TRBV30
CDR3aa: CASSLQGSTDTQYF; d_gene: NA; v_gene: TRBV6-5
CDR3aa: CASSPGRQGNTEAFF; d_gene: TRBD1; v_gene: TRBV18
CDR3aa: CATSRDLGRTNEKLFF; d_gene: NA; v_gene: TRBV15
CDR3aa: CSVFAGTGNTEAFF; d_gene: NA; v_gene: TRBV29-1
CDR3aa: CASRLLPSDGYTF; d_gene: NA; v_gene: TRBV6-2/TRBV6-3
CDR3aa: CSVRDSYYRDTEAFF; d_gene: TRBD1; v_gene: TRBV29-1
CDR3aa: CASSRTSGGYSYEQYF; d_gene: TRBD2; v_gene: TRBV6-5
CDR3aa: CAWNQGAPGNTIYF; d_gene: NA; v_gene: TRBV30
CDR3aa: CATSDLTDGGGYTF; d_gene: NA; v_gene: TRBV24-1
CDR3aa: CASSSGVFGTQYF; d_gene: NA; v_gene: TRBV7-8
CDR3aa: CAWSRGKETQYF; d_gene: NA; v_gene: TRBV30
CDR3aa: CASSFASMNTEAFF; d_gene: NA; v_gene: TRBV7-9
CDR3aa: CASSFLTSGNSNEQFF; d_gene: TRBD2; v_gene: TRBV5-1
CDR3aa: CATSREAGNYGYTF; d_gene: NA; v_gene: TRBV15